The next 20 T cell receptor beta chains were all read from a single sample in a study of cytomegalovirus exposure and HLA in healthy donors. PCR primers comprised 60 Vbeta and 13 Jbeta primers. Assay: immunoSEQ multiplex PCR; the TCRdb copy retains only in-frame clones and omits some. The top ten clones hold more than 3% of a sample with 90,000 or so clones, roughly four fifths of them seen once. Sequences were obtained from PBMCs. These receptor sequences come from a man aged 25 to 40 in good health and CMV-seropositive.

The DNA for the CDR3 is TGTGCCAGTAGTACCGGGAACGCGGGCAGTCAGCCCCAGCATTTT. It codes for CASSTGNAGSQPQHF. The genes are TRBV19 and TRBJ1-5; the D is unclear. Deletions cut 4 bases from V and 6 bases from J, with 16 bases between. Germline V gene data show CDR1 as LNHDA and CDR2 as SQIVND (reference sequence). This CDR3 has 15 amino acids.

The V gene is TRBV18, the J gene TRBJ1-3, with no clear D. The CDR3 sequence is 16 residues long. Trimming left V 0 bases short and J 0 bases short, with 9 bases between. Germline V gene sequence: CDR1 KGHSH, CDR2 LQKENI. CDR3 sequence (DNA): TGTGCCAGCTCACCACCAAAGCGCAACTCTGGAAACACCATATATTTT. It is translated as CASSPPKRNSGNTIYF.

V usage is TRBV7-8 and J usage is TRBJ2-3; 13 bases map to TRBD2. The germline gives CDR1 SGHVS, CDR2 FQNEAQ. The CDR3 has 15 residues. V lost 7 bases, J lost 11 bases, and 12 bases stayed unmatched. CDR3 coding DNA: TGTGCCAGCAATAGGGGGACTAGCGGGATTTTAAAGCAGTATTTT. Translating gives CASNRGTSGILKQYF.

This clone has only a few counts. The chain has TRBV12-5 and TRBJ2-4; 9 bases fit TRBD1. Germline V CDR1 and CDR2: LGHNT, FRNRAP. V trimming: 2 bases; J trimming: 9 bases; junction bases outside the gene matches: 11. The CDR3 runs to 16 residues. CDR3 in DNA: TGTGCTAGTGGTTTGATCACCGGGACAGGGATTCCCATTCAGTACTTC. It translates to CASGLITGTGIPIQYF.

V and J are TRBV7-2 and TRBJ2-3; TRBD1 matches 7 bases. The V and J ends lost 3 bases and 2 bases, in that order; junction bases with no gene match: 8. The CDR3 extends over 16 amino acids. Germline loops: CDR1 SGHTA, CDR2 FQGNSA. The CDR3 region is CASSFPRDSNTDTQYF. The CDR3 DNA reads TGTGCCAGCAGCTTCCCGAGGGACAGCAACACAGATACGCAGTATTTT.

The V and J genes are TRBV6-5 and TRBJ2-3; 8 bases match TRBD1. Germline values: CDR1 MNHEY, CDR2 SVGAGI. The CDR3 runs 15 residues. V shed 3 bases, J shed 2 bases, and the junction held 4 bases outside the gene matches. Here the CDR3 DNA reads TGTGCCAGCAGTTATCAGGGGGCGGTCACAGATACGCAGTATTTT. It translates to CASSYQGAVTDTQYF.

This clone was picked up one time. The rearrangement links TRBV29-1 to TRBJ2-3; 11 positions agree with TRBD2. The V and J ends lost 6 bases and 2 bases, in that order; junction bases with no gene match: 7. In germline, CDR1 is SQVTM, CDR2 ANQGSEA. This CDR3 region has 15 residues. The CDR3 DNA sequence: TGCAGCGTCTCGACTAGCGGGATTATCACAGATACGCAGTATTTT. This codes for CSVSTSGIITDTQYF.

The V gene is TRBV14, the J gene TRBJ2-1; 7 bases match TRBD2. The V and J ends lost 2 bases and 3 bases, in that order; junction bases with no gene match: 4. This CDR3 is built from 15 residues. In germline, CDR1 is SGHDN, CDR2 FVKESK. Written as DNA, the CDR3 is TGTGCCAGCAGCCAACTCCTAGCGGTCTACAATGAGCAGTTCTTC. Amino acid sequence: CASSQLLAVYNEQFF.

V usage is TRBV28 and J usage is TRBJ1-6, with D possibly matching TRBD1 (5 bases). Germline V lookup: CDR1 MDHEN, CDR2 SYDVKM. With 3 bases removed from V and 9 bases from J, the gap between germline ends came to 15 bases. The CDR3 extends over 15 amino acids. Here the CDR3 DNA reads TGTGCCAGCAGTTTTCAGGGCCGACCGGGTTCACCCCTCCACTTT. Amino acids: CASSFQGRPGSPLHF.

CDR3 sequence (DNA): TGTGCCAGCAGCCACACTTACAATGAGCAGTTCTTC. Protein: CASSHTYNEQFF. The chain uses TRBV14 and TRBJ2-1; D remains unclear. Trimming cost V 3 bases and J 4 bases, with 4 bases left between them. The CDR3 runs 12 residues. Germline-derived CDR1 and CDR2 are SGHDN and FVKESK. The complete variable domain, with remaining parts taken from reference TRBV14 and TRBJ2-1, reads EAGVTQFPSHSVIEKGQTVTLRCDPISGHDNLYWYRRVMGKEIKFLLHFVKESKQDESGMPNNRFLAERTGGTYSTLKVQPAELEDSGVYFCASSHTYNEQFFGPGTRLTVL.

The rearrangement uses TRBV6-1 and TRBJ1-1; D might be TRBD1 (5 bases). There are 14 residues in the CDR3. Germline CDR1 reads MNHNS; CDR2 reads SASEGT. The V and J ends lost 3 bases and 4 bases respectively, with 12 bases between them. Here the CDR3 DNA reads TGTGCCAGCAGTGATACAGGTGGTGGCACTGAAGCTTTCTTT. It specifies CASSDTGGGTEAFF.

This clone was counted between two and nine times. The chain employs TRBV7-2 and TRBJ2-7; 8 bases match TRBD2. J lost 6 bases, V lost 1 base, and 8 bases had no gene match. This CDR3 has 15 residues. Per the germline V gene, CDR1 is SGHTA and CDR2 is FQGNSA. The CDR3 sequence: CASSLVVAGTGEQYF. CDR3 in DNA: TGTGCCAGCAGCTTAGTGGTAGCGGGGACCGGCGAGCAGTACTTC. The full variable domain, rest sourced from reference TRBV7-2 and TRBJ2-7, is GAGVSQSPSNKVTEKGKDVELRCDPISGHTALYWYRQSLGQGLEFLIYFQGNSAPDKSGLPSDRFSAERTGGSVSTLTIQRTQQEDSAVYLCASSLVVAGTGEQYFGPGTRLTVT.

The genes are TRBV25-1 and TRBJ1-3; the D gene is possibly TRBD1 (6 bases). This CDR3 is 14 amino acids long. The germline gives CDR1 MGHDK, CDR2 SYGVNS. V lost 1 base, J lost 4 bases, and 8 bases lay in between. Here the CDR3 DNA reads TGTGCCAGCAGTGAATGGGGGACAGGAAACACCATATATTTT. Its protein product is CASSEWGTGNTIYF.

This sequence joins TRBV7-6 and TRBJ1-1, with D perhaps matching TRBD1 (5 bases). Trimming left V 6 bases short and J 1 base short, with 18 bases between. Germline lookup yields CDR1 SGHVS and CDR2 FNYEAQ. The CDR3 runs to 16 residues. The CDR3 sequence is CASRLTGHLGNTEAFF. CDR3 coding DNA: TGTGCCAGCAGGCTTACCGGACACCTAGGGAACACTGAAGCTTTCTTT.

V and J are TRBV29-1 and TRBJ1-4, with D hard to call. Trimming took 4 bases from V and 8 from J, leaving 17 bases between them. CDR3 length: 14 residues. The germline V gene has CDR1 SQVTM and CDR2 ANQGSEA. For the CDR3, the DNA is TGCAGCGTTGCGGGAGAAGAGAATAACGAAAAACTGTTTTTT. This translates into CSVAGEENNEKLFF.

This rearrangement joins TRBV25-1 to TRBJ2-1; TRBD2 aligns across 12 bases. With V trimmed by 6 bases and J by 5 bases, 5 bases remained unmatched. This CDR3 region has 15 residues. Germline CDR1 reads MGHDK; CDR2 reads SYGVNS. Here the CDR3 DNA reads TGTGCCAGCAGCCAGACTAGCGGGAGAAACAATGAGCAGTTCTTC. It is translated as CASSQTSGRNNEQFF.

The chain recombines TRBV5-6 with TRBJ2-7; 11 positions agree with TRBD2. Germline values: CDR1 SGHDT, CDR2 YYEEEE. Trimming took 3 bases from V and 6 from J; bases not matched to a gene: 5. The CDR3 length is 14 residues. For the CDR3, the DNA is TGTGCCAGCAGCTCGGGACTAGCGGTCCGCGAGCAGTACTTC. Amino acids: CASSSGLAVREQYF.

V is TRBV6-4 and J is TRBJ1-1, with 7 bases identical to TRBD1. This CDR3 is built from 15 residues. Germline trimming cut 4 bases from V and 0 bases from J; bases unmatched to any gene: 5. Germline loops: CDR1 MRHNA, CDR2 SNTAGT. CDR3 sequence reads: CASSVHGQVNTEAFF. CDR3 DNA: TGTGCCAGCAGTGTTCACGGACAGGTGAACACTGAAGCTTTCTTT.

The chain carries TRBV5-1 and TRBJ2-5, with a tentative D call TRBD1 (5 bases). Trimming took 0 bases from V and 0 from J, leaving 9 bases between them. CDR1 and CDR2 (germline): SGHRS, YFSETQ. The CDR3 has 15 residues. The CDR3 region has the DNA TGCGCCAGCAGCTTGGCAGGGTCCCACCAAGAGACCCAGTACTTC. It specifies CASSLAGSHQETQYF.

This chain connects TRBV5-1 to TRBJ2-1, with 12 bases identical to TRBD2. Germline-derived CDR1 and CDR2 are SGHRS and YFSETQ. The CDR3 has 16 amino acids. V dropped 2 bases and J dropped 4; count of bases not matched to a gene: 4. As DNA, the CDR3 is TGCGCCAGCAGCTTCGGGACTAGCGGGTCTTACAATGAGCAGTTCTTC. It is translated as CASSFGTSGSYNEQFF.